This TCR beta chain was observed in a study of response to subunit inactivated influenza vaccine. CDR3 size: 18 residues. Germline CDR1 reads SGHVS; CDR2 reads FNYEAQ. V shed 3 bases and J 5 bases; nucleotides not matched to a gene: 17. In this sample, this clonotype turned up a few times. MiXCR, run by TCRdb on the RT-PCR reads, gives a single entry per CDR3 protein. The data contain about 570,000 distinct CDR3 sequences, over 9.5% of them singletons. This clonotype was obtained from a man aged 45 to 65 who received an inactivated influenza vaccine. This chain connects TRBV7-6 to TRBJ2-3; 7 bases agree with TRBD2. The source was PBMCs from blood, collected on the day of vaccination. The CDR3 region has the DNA TGTGCCAGCAGCTTGGTGACGGGAGGACGTGTAGGTGAAGATACGCAGTATTTT. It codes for CASSLVTGGRVGEDTQYF.